Each of the 24 T cell receptor beta chains below was sequenced from the same sample in a study of blood T cell repertoires in COVID-19. Measured with immunoSEQ multiplex PCR; TCRdb has only the in-frame clones, and not every one. Among some 150,000 clones, around nine tenths were seen once, and the ten largest hold approximately 0.77%. What was sequenced was PBMCs or T cells enriched from blood (not recorded which). The receptors derive from a woman between 18 and 29 years old who had recovered from COVID-19.

CDR3 loop: CASSQNAGENTGELFF. Written as DNA, the CDR3 is TGTGCCAGCAGCCAAAATGCGGGAGAGAACACCGGGGAGCTGTTTTTT. V usage is TRBV4-2 and J usage is TRBJ2-2, with 7 bases fitting TRBD2. The V gene's germline CDR1 is LGHNA and CDR2 YNFKEQ. V dropped 2 bases and J dropped 1; count of bases not matched to a gene: 4. CDR3 length equals 16 residues.

The rearrangement uses TRBV10-3 and TRBJ2-5; 7 nucleotides match TRBD1. The CDR3 sequence is 13 residues long. J was trimmed by 1 base and V by 10 bases; bases with no gene match: 6. Germline V gene sequence: CDR1 ENHRY, CDR2 SYGVKD. The CDR3 protein is CATKGQSQETQYF. The CDR3 DNA is TGTGCCACCAAGGGACAGAGCCAAGAGACCCAGTACTTC.

This rearrangement joins TRBV5-1 to TRBJ2-1; 11 bases align to TRBD2. V lost 4 bases to trimming and J lost 5 bases; unmatched junction nucleotides: 11. This CDR3 comprises 17 residues. CDR1 is SGHRS, CDR2 YFSETQ, per germline. CDR3 sequence (DNA): TGCGCCAGCAGCGGTTTTACACAGGGACTAGCGGACAATGAGCAGTTCTTC. Translating it yields CASSGFTQGLADNEQFF.

The rearrangement uses TRBV27 and TRBJ2-4; a possible D gene is TRBD1 (6 bases). The CDR3 is 16 amino acids. Trimming left V 2 bases short and J 1 base short, with 12 bases between. Germline V gene data show CDR1 as MNHEY and CDR2 as SMNVEV (reference sequence). The CDR3 DNA sequence: TGTGCCAGCAGTTTAGGGGCAGGGGCTGCCAAAAACATTCAGTACTTC. It codes for CASSLGAGAAKNIQYF.

This sequence joins TRBV18 and TRBJ2-7; TRBD1 agrees at 10 bases. Trimming removed 5 bases from V and 4 bases from J; junction bases left unmatched: 2. Germline assignment: CDR1 KGHSH and CDR2 LQKENI. The CDR3 has 13 amino acids. This CDR3 is CASSGTGVYEQYF. In DNA form, the CDR3 reads TGTGCCAGCTCAGGGACAGGGGTATACGAGCAGTACTTC. Together with reference TRBV18 and TRBJ2-7, the CDR3 gives the full variable domain: NAGVMQNPRHLVRRRGQEARLRCSPMKGHSHVYWYRQLPEEGLKFMVYLQKENIIDESGMPKERFSAEFPKEGPSILRIQQVVRGDSAAYFCASSGTGVYEQYFGPGTRLTVT.

V usage is TRBV7-8 and J usage is TRBJ2-7, with 9 bases that match TRBD1. CDR1 is SGHVS and CDR2 is FQNEAQ in the germline V gene. The CDR3 totals 15 residues. V lost 5 bases to trimming and J lost 2 bases; unmatched junction nucleotides: 7. In DNA, the CDR3 is TGTGCCAGCAGCGCGCGGACAGGGGCGACCTACGAGCAGTACTTC. It translates to CASSARTGATYEQYF.

The chain links TRBV29-1 to TRBJ2-5; possibly TRBD2 for D (6 bases). Deletions cut 0 bases from V and 5 bases from J, with 13 bases between. The CDR3 is 14 amino acids. CDR1 and CDR2 from the germline V gene are SQVTM and ANQGSEA. This CDR3 reads CSVEDPRGRETQYF. The CDR3 DNA reads as TGCAGCGTTGAAGATCCTCGGGGGAGGGAGACCCAGTACTTC.

The genes are TRBV3-1 (or the pseudogene TRBV3-2) and TRBJ1-2; D not resolved. Trimming cost V 4 bases and J 6 bases, with 21 bases left between them. CDR3 length: 16 amino acids. The germline V gene has CDR1 LGHDT and CDR2 YNNKEL (reference sequence). This CDR3 is CASSPPTPRHVNGYTF. In nucleotides, the CDR3 is TGTGCCAGCAGCCCCCCGACACCCCGCCACGTCAATGGCTACACCTTC.

The chain has TRBV5-1 and TRBJ2-7; TRBD1 might be the D (5 bases). This CDR3 has 15 amino acids. From germline, CDR1 is SGHRS and CDR2 YFSETQ. V was clipped by 4 bases and J by 2 bases, with 16 bases between them. The DNA for the CDR3 is TGCGCCAGCAGCGACCCCTGGACACAAACCTACGAGCAGTACTTC. It yields the protein CASSDPWTQTYEQYF.

The rearrangement uses TRBV18 and TRBJ2-7; 8 nucleotides align to TRBD2. The CDR3 is 15 residues long. The germline V gene has CDR1 KGHSH and CDR2 LQKENI. Trimming removed 0 bases from V and 3 bases from J; junction bases left unmatched: 4. CDR3 bases: TGTGCCAGCTCACCACCGGGTCTAGCGGGCTACGAGCAGTACTTC. Protein: CASSPPGLAGYEQYF.

This rearrangement joins TRBV12-3 or TRBV12-4 to TRBJ1-3; D is ambiguous. The CDR3 sequence is 13 residues long. V lost 9 bases and J lost 2, with 11 bases in between. The CDR3 DNA is TGTGCCAGTATGGCCCGTACTGGAAACACCATATATTTT. Protein sequence: CASMARTGNTIYF.

V gene TRBV7-8 combines with J gene TRBJ2-2; TRBD2 agrees at 12 bases. J gave up 4 bases and V 5 bases, and 8 bases lay outside the gene matches. There are 17 residues in the CDR3. Germline V gene lookup returns CDR1 SGHVS and CDR2 FQNEAQ. CDR3 region: CASSPIRLAGVTGELFF. The CDR3 DNA reads as TGTGCCAGCAGCCCTATCAGACTAGCGGGAGTCACCGGGGAGCTGTTTTTT.

This sequence joins TRBV7-9 and TRBJ1-1, with 7 bases identical to TRBD1. This CDR3 contains 15 residues. The V and J ends lost 1 base and 5 bases, in that order; junction bases with no gene match: 7. The germline V gene has CDR1 SEHNR and CDR2 FQNEAQ (reference sequence). The DNA of the CDR3 is TGTGCCAGCAGCTTAGAGGAAGGCAGGGGGACTGAAGCTTTCTTT. Residues: CASSLEEGRGTEAFF.

V gene TRBV3-1 (or the pseudogene TRBV3-2) combines with J gene TRBJ1-1; D is possibly TRBD1 (5 bases). Trimming took off 3 bases at V and 2 bases at J, with 7 bases between the two ends. Germline V gene data show CDR1 as LGHDT and CDR2 as YNNKEL (reference sequence). The CDR3 covers 13 residues. CDR3 loop: CASSHTGNTEAFF. The CDR3 nucleotides read TGTGCCAGCAGCCACACAGGAAACACTGAAGCTTTCTTT.

CDR3 protein: CAWKGRALFSEQYF. Here the CDR3 DNA reads TGTGCCTGGAAGGGCAGGGCCCTTTTCTCCGAGCAGTACTTC. The V and J genes are TRBV30 and TRBJ2-7, with a tentative D call TRBD1 (5 bases). Germline V CDR1 and CDR2: GTSNPN, SVGIG (reference sequence). The CDR3 spans 14 residues. Trimming removed 4 bases from V and 6 bases from J, with 19 bases in between.

This chain joins TRBV12-5 and TRBJ1-1; D is perhaps TRBD1 (5 bases). Between the trimmed V and J ends, which lost 5 bases and 3 bases, there was a span of 16 bases. The germline CDR1 and CDR2 sequences are LGHNT and FRNRAP. The CDR3 contains 15 residues. This CDR3 reads CASGPKGFLDTEAFF. The DNA for the CDR3 is TGTGCTAGTGGTCCCAAGGGGTTTTTGGACACTGAAGCTTTCTTT.

This sequence joins TRBV6-2 or TRBV6-3 and TRBJ1-1, with a weak D call TRBD1 (5 bases). V shed 5 bases and J shed 0 bases, with 7 bases lying between them. Germline lookup yields CDR1 MNHEY and CDR2 SVGEGT. The CDR3 totals 13 residues. The CDR3 sequence is CASSGGMNTEAFF. In DNA form, the CDR3 reads TGTGCCAGCAGTGGGGGGATGAACACTGAAGCTTTCTTT.

The gene calls are TRBV7-6 and TRBJ2-1; TRBD1 matches 7 bases. Looked up from germline, CDR1 is SGHVS and CDR2 is FNYEAQ. V shed 2 bases, J shed 7 bases, and the junction held 5 bases outside the gene matches. This CDR3 region has 14 residues. The CDR3 DNA reads TGTGCCAGCAGCTTATATGAGGGGGCAAATGAGCAGTTCTTC. This translates into CASSLYEGANEQFF.

The chain employs TRBV6-1 and TRBJ1-1; 7 nucleotides line up with TRBD1. With V trimmed by 0 bases and J by 7 bases, 5 bases remained unmatched. CDR3 length: 14 amino acids. Germline CDR1 MNHNS, CDR2 SASEGT. CDR3 bases: TGTGCCAGCAGTGAAGCGGGGACAGTGGGTGAAGCTTTCTTT. Residues: CASSEAGTVGEAFF.

V and J are TRBV6-5 and TRBJ2-1; 7 positions agree with TRBD2. The CDR3 contains 15 residues. V gave up 6 bases and J gave up 5 bases; unmatched junction bases: 10. Per germline, CDR1 MNHEY and CDR2 SVGAGI. The CDR3 sequence is CASRLTQAGHNEQFF. In DNA, the CDR3 is TGTGCCAGCAGGCTAACCCAAGCGGGACACAATGAGCAGTTCTTC.

The rearrangement joins TRBV15 to TRBJ2-3; 8 nucleotides line up with TRBD2. Trimming at V came to 2 bases and at J to 6 bases, leaving 4 bases not matched to a gene. This CDR3 is built from 14 residues. Germline V lookup: CDR1 LNHNV, CDR2 YYDKDF (reference sequence). In nucleotides, the CDR3 is TGTGCCACCAGCAGAAGCGGGAGCCTCGATACGCAGTATTTT. The encoded protein is CATSRSGSLDTQYF.

This chain connects TRBV7-9 to TRBJ2-3, with D maybe TRBD2 (7 bases). In germline, CDR1 is SEHNR, CDR2 FQNEAQ (reference sequence). This CDR3 region has 15 residues. Trimming took 7 bases from V and 3 from J, leaving 17 bases between them. CDR3 nucleotides: TGTGCCAGCAAAAAAGGGGGGGCGTATACAGATACGCAGTATTTT. Its protein is CASKKGGAYTDTQYF.

The chain carries TRBV19 and TRBJ1-2; 8 bases match TRBD1. Looked up from germline, CDR1 is LNHDA and CDR2 is SQIVND (reference sequence). Unmatched junction bases numbered 18, after V lost 4 bases and J lost 2 bases. The CDR3 runs 19 residues. The CDR3 spells CASSRDIRPARDRNYGYTF. CDR3 sequence (DNA): TGTGCCAGTAGTAGAGACATAAGGCCCGCACGGGACAGGAACTATGGCTACACCTTC.

This chain uses TRBV15 with TRBJ2-7; 10 nucleotides match TRBD1. Unmatched junction bases numbered 5, after V lost 1 base and J lost 5 bases. The length of the CDR3 is 15 residues. The germline gives CDR1 LNHNV, CDR2 YYDKDF (reference sequence). Here the CDR3 reads CATSRAGTGVDEQYF. CDR3 DNA sequence: TGTGCCACCAGCAGAGCCGGGACAGGGGTCGACGAGCAGTACTTC. Full variable domain (remainder filled in from reference TRBV15 and TRBJ2-7): DAMVIQNPRYQVTQFGKPVTLSCSQTLNHNVMYWYQQKSSQAPKLLFHYYDKDFNNEADTPDNFQSRRPNTSFCFLDIRSPGLGDTAMYLCATSRAGTGVDEQYFGPGTRLTVT.